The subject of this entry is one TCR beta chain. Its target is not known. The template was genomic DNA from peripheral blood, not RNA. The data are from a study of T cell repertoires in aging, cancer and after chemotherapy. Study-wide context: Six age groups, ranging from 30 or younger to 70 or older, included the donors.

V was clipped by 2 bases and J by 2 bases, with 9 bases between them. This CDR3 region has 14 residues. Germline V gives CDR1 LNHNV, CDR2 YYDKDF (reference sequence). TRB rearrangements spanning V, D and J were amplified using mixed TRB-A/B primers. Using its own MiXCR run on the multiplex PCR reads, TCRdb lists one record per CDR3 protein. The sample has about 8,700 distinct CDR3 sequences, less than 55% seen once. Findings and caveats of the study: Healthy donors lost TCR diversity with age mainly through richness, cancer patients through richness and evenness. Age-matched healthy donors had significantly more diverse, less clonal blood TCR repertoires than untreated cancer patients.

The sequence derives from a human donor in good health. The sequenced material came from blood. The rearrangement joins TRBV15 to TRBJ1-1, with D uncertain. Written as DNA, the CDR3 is TGTGCCACCAGCAGAATGAGTTACAACACTGAAGCTTTCTTT. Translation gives CATSRMSYNTEAFF.